Included here is one TCR beta chain sequence, with context. The source of the sample is a study of T cells in Graves' hyperthyroidism and ophthalmopathy. Authors of the study amplified TCR beta CDR3 regions from RNA transcripts. With the HTBI primer set, the TCR CDR3 went through a first round of RT-PCR. TCRdb used MiXCR to reprocess the multiplex PCR reads, holding one entry per CDR3 protein. The sample lists fewer than 700,000 distinct CDR3 sequences, more than 15% occurring once. The sample taken for sequencing was blood. The sequence was obtained from a woman between 18 and 30 years old with Graves' ophthalmopathy.

The DNA for the CDR3 is TGTGCCATCAGTGATTTCACCGGGACAGTTGCCACCGGGGAGCTGTTTTTT. Translated: CAISDFTGTVATGELFF. J is TRBJ2-2 and V is TRBV10-3, with 7 bases matching TRBD1. Per germline, CDR1 ENHRY and CDR2 SYGVKD. Germline trimming cut 3 bases from V and 4 bases from J; bases unmatched to any gene: 11. The CDR3 is 17 residues long.